Listed below are T cell receptor beta chains from one sample, sequenced in a study of blood T cells in healthy people across ages. One entry per CDR3 protein results from TCRdb running MiXCR on the 5' RACE reads. This table holds about 1.7 million distinct CDR3 sequences, about 28% found once. The sample comprised blood. These receptors all come from a woman in her 30s in good health. The CDR3 runs from the conserved cysteine through the conserved F or W. D genes are given only for firm matches. Clone size is stated in some rows and not others, as once, few, many or a class when expanded.

j_call clone_size v_call d_call cdr3_aa cdr3_nt
TRBJ2-1 many TRBV12-3/TRBV12-4 - CASSFGREQFF TGCGCCAGCAGCTTTGGAAGGGAGCAGTTCTTC
TRBJ1-4 - TRBV12-3/TRBV12-4 - CASSIRTVVNEELFF TGTGCCAGCAGTATCCGGACAGTAGTTAATGAGGAACTGTTTTTT
TRBJ2-3 few TRBV4-1 - CASSQLGESSTDTQYF TGCGCCAGCAGCCAATTAGGGGAATCAAGCACAGATACGCAGTATTTT
TRBJ2-5 few TRBV5-1 TRBD1 CASSLMGQGETQYF TGCGCCAGCAGCTTGATGGGACAGGGAGAGACCCAGTACTTC
TRBJ2-3 - TRBV12-5 - CASGPHLLVRSTDTQYF TGTGCTAGTGGTCCGCACCTCCTAGTGAGAAGCACAGATACGCAGTATTTT
TRBJ2-3 - TRBV20-1 TRBD2 CSASWTSGGASADTQYF TGCAGTGCTAGTTGGACTAGCGGGGGGGCCTCAGCAGATACGCAGTATTTT
TRBJ2-3 - TRBV14 - CASSRLEYGPTDTQYF TGTGCCAGCAGCCGATTGGAGTACGGCCCCACAGATACGCAGTATTTT
TRBJ2-7 few TRBV9 - CASSVDVSSHGEQYF TGTGCCAGCAGCGTAGATGTCAGTTCTCACGGCGAGCAGTACTTC
TRBJ1-5 - TRBV5-5 - CASSSEGEQPQHF TGTGCCAGCAGTTCCGAGGGCGAGCAGCCCCAGCATTTT
TRBJ2-5 few TRBV5-8 - CASSLGEQGTQYF TGTGCCAGCAGCTTGGGGGAACAGGGGACCCAGTACTTC
TRBJ2-5 - TRBV5-1 TRBD2 CASSLVTGTSQETQYF TGCGCCAGCAGCTTGGTTACCGGGACTAGCCAAGAGACCCAGTACTTC
TRBJ2-3 - TRBV20-1 - CSAAGLHTDTQYF TGCAGTGCCGCGGGACTTCACACAGATACGCAGTATTTT
TRBJ1-4 few TRBV5-1 - CASSAQGTTNEKLFF TGCGCCAGCAGCGCGCAGGGGACCACTAATGAAAAACTGTTTTTT
TRBJ2-7 - TRBV5-1 - CASSFVPGTYEQYF TGCGCCAGCAGCTTTGTTCCGGGAACCTACGAGCAGTACTTC
TRBJ2-7 few TRBV14 - CASSDTIYEQYF TGTGCCAGCAGCGACACTATTTACGAGCAGTACTTC
TRBJ1-6 - TRBV5-6 - CASSPLGYNSPLHF TGTGCCAGCAGCCCTCTAGGGTATAATTCACCCCTCCACTTT
TRBJ2-1 many TRBV10-3 TRBD2 CAINRGGAGVYNEQFF TGTGCCATCAACCGCGGAGGGGCGGGGGTATACAATGAGCAGTTCTTC
TRBJ2-1 many TRBV11-2 - CASLDSHNEQFF TGTGCCAGCCTGGACTCCCACAATGAGCAGTTCTTC
TRBJ2-3 - TRBV15 TRBD2 CATSRDARLAGSTDTQYF TGTGCCACCAGCAGAGACGCGAGACTAGCGGGGAGCACAGATACGCAGTATTTT
TRBJ2-7 many TRBV7-2 TRBD1 CASSLVTGGNYEQYF TGTGCCAGCAGCTTAGTGACAGGGGGTAACTACGAGCAGTACTTC
TRBJ2-1 - TRBV5-1 - CASSLDGVSYNEQFF TGCGCCAGCAGCTTGGACGGGGTCTCCTACAATGAGCAGTTCTTC
TRBJ1-2 few TRBV10-3 - CAISELGYGYTF TGTGCCATCAGTGAACTCGGATATGGCTACACCTTC
TRBJ2-1 few TRBV27 - CASSPGPINEQFF TGTGCCAGCAGTCCCGGACCGATAAATGAGCAGTTCTTC
TRBJ1-4 - TRBV18 - CASSSGTLQEKLFF TGTGCCAGCTCATCCGGGACACTCCAGGAAAAACTGTTTTTT
TRBJ2-4 few TRBV10-3 TRBD2 CAISDPGLAGAIAKNIQYF TGTGCCATCAGTGATCCGGGACTAGCGGGGGCTATAGCCAAAAACATTCAGTACTTC
TRBJ2-7 many TRBV7-6 - CASQGLDDEQYF TGTGCCAGTCAGGGTCTTGACGACGAGCAGTACTTC
TRBJ1-2 - TRBV30 TRBD1 CAWSPGQGYGYTF TGTGCCTGGAGTCCCGGACAGGGGTACGGCTACACCTTC
TRBJ2-7 few TRBV30 - CAWSVIWVQGGYEQYF TGTGCCTGGAGTGTAATATGGGTCCAGGGCGGGTACGAGCAGTACTTC
TRBJ2-2 - TRBV29-1 - CSGGNTGELFF TGCAGCGGCGGAAACACCGGGGAGCTGTTTTTT
TRBJ2-5 - TRBV9 - CASSPTGDQTQYF TGTGCCAGCAGCCCCACTGGGGATCAGACCCAGTACTTC
TRBJ1-5 - TRBV7-3 - CASSPPTSSDRRYSNQPQHF TGTGCCAGCAGCCCCCCCACCTCGTCTGACAGAAGGTATAGCAATCAGCCCCAGCATTTT
TRBJ1-6 - TRBV7-6 TRBD1 CASSPRQGTSGSPLHF TGTGCCAGCAGCCCCCGACAGGGAACTTCGGGTTCACCCCTCCACTTT